This TCR beta chain was captured in a study of CD8+ T cells in alopecia areata. Looked up from germline, CDR1 is LNHNV and CDR2 is YYDKDF (reference sequence). The CDR3 has 15 residues. V lost 9 bases and J lost 3, with 20 bases in between. Study-wide findings and caveats: Under tofacitinib, numerous expanded lesional clonotypes remained detectable in scalp and blood.

RNA extraction and reverse transcription yielded cDNA as sequencing template. TCRdb's copy holds only in-frame clones and misses some; the assay was immunoSEQ multiplex PCR. This sample has over 150,000 clones, with about 55% found just once. Treatment of the sample: oral pan-JAK inhibitor, 5-10 mg twice daily. Alopecia areata patients gave lesional scalp punch biopsies and peripheral blood samples. A remark on this clone: As yet, its antigen is unknown. Other DNA sequences in the same sample also yield this CDR3.

The specimen was CD8+ T cells sorted from blood, collected at week 24, from a patient treated with tofacitinib. The gene calls are TRBV15 and TRBJ1-2; D is perhaps TRBD1 (5 bases). This receptor was obtained from a human donor with alopecia areata. CDR3 in DNA: TGTGCCACGTCGCCGGCCGGGGGGACCGACTATGGCTACACCTTC. This gives the protein CATSPAGGTDYGYTF.